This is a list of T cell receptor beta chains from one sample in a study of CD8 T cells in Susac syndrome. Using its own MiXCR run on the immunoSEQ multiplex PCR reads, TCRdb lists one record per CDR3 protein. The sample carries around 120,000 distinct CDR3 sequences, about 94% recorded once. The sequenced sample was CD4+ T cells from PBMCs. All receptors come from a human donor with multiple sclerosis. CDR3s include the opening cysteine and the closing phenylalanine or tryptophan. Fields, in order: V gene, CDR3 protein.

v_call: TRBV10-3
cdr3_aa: CATTAGTSANEQFF

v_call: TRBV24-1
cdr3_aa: CATSDPAPSQHEQYF

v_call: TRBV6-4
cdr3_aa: CASSLVWGTDTQYF

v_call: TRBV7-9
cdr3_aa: CASSSNRGITEAFF

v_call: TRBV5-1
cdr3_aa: CASSLTLTGSYGYTF

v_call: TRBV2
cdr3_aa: CASRFQEETQYF

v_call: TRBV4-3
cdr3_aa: CASSQDTGSEYEQYF

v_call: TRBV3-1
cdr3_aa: CASSQEMTQYF

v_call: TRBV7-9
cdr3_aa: CASSFDSSYNEQFF

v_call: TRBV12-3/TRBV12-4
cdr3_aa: CASGGVPNYGYTF

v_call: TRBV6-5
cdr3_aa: CASSYSMGRLSGNTIYF

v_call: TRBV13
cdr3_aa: CASSLGILGQDLHTDTQYF

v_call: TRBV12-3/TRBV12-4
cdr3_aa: CASRSQGYEQYF

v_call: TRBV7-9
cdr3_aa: CASKKGTAENTIYF

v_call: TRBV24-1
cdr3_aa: CATSAPTTGEAEQFF

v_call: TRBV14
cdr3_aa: CASSQSGGFNYGYTF

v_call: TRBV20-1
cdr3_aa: CSASTASYEQYF

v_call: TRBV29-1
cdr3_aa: CSVTPGGNQPQHF

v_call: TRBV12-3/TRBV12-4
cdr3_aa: CASSVNVAGTDTQYF

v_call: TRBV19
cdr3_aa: CASRDPGQGNYGYTF

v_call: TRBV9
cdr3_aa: CASSLTPFGIQETQYF

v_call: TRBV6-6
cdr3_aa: CASSHEAGGTEAFF

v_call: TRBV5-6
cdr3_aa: CASSRSGETQYF

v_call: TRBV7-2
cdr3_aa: CASRPTGRNIQYF

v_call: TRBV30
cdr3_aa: CAWNSGRARDTQYF

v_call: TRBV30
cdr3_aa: CAWNADRGYGYTF

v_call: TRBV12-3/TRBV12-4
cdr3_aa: CASSLGAGLDTEAFF

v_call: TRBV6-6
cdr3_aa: CASSYGGETQYF

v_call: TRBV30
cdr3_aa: CAWSLEVNEQFF

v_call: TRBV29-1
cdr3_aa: CSVEETTPSGSYNEQFF

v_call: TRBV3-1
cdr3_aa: CASSQETGEQYF

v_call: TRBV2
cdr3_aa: CASSERDTQYF

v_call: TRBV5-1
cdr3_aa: CASSLAGGGNQPQHF

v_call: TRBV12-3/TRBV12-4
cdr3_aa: CASSFADQQFF

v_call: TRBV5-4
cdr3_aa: CASSAVGAGAYNEQFF

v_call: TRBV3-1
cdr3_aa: CASSQEGLAGVEQFF

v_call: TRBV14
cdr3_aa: CASSPSRVGNTEAFF

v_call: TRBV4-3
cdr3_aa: CASSQERASGANVLTF

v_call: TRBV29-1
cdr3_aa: CSVEGVTESARGYTF